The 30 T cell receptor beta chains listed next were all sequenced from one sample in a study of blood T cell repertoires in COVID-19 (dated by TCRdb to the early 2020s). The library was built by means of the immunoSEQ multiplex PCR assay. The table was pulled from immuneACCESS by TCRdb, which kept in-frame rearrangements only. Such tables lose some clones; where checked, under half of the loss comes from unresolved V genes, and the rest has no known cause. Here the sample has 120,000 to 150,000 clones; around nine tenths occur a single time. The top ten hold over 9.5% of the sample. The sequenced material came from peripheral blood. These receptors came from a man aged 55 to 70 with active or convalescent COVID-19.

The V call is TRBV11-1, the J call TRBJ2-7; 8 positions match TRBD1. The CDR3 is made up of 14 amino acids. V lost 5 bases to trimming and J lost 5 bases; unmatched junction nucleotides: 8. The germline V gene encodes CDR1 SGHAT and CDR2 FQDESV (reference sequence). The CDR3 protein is CASSKDRVTDEQYF. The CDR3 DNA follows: TGTGCCAGCAGCAAGGACAGGGTGACAGACGAGCAGTACTTC.

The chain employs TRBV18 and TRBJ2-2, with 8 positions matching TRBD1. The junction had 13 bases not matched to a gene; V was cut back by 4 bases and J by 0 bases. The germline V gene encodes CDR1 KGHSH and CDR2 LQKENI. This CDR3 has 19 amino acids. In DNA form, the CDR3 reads TGTGCCAGCTCACGAAGGACAGGGCACTTTCCCGCGAACACCGGGGAGCTGTTTTTT. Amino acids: CASSRRTGHFPANTGELFF.

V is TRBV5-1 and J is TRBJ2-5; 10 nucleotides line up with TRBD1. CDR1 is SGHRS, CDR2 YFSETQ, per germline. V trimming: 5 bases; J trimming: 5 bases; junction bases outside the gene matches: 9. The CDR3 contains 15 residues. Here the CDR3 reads CASSRGTGALETQYF. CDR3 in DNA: TGCGCCAGCAGTCGCGGGACAGGGGCCTTGGAGACCCAGTACTTC.

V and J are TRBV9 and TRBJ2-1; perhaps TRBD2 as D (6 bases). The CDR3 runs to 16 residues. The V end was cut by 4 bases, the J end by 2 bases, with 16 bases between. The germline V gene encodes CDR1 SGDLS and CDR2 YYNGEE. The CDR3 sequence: CASSPGTSEPYNEQFF. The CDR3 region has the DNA TGTGCCAGCAGCCCAGGGACTTCTGAACCCTACAATGAGCAGTTCTTC.

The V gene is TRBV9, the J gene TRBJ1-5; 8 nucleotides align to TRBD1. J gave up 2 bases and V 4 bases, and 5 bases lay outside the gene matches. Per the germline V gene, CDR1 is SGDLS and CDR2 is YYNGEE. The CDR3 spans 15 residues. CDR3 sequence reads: CASSFGQGGNQPQHF. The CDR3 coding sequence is TGTGCCAGCAGCTTCGGACAGGGTGGCAATCAGCCCCAGCATTTT.

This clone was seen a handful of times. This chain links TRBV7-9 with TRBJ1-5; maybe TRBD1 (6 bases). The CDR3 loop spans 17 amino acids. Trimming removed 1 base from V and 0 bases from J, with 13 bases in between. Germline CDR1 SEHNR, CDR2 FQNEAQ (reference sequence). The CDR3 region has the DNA TGTGCCAGCAGCTTAGGCGTGGGGGCCGGTAGCAATCAGCCCCAGCATTTT. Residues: CASSLGVGAGSNQPQHF. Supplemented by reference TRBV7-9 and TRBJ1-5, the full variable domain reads DTGVSQNPRHKITKRGQNVTFRCDPISEHNRLYWYRQTLGQGPEFLTYFQNEAQLEKSRLLSDRFSAERPKGSFSTLEIQRTEQGDSAMYLCASSLGVGAGSNQPQHFGDGTRLSIL.

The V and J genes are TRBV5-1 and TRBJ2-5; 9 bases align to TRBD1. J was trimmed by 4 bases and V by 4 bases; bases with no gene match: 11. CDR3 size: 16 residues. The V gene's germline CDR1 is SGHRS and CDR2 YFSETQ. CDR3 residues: CASSLGQGIGGETQYF. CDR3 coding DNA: TGCGCCAGCAGCCTGGGACAGGGCATTGGGGGAGAGACCCAGTACTTC.

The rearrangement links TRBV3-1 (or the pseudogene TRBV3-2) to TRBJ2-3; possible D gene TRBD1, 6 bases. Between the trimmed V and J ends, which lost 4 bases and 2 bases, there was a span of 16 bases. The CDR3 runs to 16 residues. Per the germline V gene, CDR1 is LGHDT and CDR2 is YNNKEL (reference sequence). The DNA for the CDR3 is TGTGCCAGCAGCCGAGGGCCCTTGGGGGCCACAGATACGCAGTATTTT. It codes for CASSRGPLGATDTQYF.

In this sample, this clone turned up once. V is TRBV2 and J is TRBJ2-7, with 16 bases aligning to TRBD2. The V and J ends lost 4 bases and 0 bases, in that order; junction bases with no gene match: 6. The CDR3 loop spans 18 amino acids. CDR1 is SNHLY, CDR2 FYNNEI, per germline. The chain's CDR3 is CASSAGTSGRVSSYEQYF. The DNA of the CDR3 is TGTGCCAGCAGTGCCGGGACTAGCGGGAGGGTGAGCTCCTACGAGCAGTACTTC.

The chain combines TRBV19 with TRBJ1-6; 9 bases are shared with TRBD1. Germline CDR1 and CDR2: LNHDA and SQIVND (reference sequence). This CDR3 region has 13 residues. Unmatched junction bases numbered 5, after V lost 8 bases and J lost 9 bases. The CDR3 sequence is CASGTGGTSPLHF. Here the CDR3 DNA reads TGTGCCAGTGGAACAGGGGGCACTTCACCCCTCCACTTT.

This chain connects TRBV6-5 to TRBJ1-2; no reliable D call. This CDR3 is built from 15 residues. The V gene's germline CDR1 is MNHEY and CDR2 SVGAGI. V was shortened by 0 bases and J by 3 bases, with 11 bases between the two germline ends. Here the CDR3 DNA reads TGTGCCAGCAGTTACTCGAGACACGTGGACTATGGCTACACCTTC. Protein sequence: CASSYSRHVDYGYTF.

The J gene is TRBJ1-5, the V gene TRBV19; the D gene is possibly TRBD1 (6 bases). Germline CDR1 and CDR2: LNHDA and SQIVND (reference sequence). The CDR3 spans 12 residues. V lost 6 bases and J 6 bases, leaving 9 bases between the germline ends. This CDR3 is CASSLQGQPQHF. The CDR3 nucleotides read TGTGCCAGTAGCCTACAGGGTCAGCCCCAGCATTTT.

The CDR3 nucleotides are TGTGCCAGCAGTGCCGGACTAGCGGGGTGGACCGGGGAGCTGTTTTTT. This gives the protein CASSAGLAGWTGELFF. The V gene is TRBV6-1, the J gene TRBJ2-2; TRBD2 aligns across 12 bases. Germline assignment: CDR1 MNHNS and CDR2 SASEGT. This CDR3 has 16 amino acids. The ends lost 4 bases at V and 5 bases at J; junction bases unmatched: 5.

CDR3 sequence: CASTQQVGGSNQPQHF. CDR3 DNA sequence: TGTGCCAGCACCCAACAGGTGGGGGGTAGCAATCAGCCCCAGCATTTT. The V gene is TRBV6-6, the J gene TRBJ1-5; perhaps TRBD1 as D (5 bases). The germline V gene encodes CDR1 MNHNY and CDR2 SVGAGI (reference sequence). Trimming removed 7 bases from V and 0 bases from J, with 16 bases in between. The CDR3 runs 16 residues.

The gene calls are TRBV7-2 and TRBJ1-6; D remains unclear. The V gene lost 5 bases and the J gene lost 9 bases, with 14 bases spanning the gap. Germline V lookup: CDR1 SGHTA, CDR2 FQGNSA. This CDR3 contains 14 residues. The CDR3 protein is CASSTRVKSSPLHF. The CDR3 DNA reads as TGTGCCAGCAGCACCCGGGTAAAGAGTTCACCCCTCCACTTT. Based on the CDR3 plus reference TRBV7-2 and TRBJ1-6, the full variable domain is GAGVSQSPSNKVTEKGKDVELRCDPISGHTALYWYRQSLGQGLEFLIYFQGNSAPDKSGLPSDRFSAERTGGSVSTLTIQRTQQEDSAVYLCASSTRVKSSPLHFGNGTRLTVT.

CDR3: CATSDNSPSYEQYF. CDR3 in DNA: TGTGCCACCAGTGACAACTCCCCCTCCTACGAGCAGTACTTC. The chain uses TRBV24-1 and TRBJ2-7; D is unresolved. Germline values: CDR1 KGHDR, CDR2 SFDVKD. Trimming pared 4 bases from V and 0 bases from J, leaving 9 bases between. The CDR3 totals 14 residues.

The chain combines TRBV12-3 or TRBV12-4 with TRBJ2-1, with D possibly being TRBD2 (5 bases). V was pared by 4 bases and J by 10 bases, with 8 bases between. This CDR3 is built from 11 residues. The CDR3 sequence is CASSSEREQFF. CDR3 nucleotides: TGTGCCAGCAGTTCCGAGCGGGAGCAGTTCTTC.

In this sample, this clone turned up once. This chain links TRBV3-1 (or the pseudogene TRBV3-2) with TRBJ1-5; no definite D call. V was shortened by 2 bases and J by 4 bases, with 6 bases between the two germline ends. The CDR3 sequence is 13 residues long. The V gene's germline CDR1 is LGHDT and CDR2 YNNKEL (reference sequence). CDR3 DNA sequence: TGTGCCAGCAGCCAACCGGGGAATCAGCCCCAGCATTTT. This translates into CASSQPGNQPQHF.

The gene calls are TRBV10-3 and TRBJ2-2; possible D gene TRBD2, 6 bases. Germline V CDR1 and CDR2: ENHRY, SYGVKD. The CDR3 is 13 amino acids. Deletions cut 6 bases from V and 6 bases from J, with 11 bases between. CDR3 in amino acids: CAISRLVAGELFF. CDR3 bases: TGTGCCATCAGCCGACTAGTAGCCGGGGAGCTGTTTTTT.

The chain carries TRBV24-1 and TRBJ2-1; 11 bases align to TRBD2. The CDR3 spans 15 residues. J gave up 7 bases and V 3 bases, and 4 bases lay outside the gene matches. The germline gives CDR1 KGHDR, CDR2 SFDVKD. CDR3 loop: CATSDTSGSWNEQFF. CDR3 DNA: TGTGCCACCAGTGATACTAGCGGGAGCTGGAATGAGCAGTTCTTC.

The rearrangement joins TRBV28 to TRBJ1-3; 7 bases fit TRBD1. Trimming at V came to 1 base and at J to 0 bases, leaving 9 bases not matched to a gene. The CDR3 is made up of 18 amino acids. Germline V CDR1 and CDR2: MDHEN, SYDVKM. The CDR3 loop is CASSLFGFQGGSGNTIYF. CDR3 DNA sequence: TGTGCCAGCAGTTTATTTGGGTTCCAGGGGGGCTCTGGAAACACCATATATTTT.

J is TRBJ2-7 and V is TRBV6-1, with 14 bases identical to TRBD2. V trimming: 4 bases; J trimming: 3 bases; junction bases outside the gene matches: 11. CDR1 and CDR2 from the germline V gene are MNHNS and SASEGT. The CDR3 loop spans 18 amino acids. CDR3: CASSASVAGTSGSYEQYF. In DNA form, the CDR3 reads TGTGCCAGCAGTGCGAGCGTCGCGGGGACTAGCGGGAGCTACGAGCAGTACTTC.

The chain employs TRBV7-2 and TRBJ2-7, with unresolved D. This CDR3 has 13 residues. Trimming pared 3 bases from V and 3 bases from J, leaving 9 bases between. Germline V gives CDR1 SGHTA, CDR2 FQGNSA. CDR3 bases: TGTGCCAGCAGCTTTTCCGGCGGCTACGAGCAGTACTTC. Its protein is CASSFSGGYEQYF.

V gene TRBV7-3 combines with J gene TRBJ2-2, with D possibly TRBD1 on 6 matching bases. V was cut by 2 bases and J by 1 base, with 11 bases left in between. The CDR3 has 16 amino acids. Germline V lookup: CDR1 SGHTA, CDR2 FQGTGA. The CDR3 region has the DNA TGTGCCAGCAGCTTACTCCCGGGACAGAACACCGGGGAGCTGTTTTTT. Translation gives CASSLLPGQNTGELFF.

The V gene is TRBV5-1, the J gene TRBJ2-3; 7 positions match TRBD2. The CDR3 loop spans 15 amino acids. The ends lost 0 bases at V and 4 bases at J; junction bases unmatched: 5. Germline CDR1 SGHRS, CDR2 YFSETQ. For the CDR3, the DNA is TGCGCCAGCAGCTTGGGCGGGAGAGGTGCAGATACGCAGTATTTT. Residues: CASSLGGRGADTQYF.

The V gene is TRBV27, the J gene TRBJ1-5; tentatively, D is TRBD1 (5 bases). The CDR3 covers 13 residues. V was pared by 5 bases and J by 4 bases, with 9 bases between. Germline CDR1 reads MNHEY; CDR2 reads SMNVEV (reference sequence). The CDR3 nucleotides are TGTGCCAGCAGTCGGGGGGTAAATCAGCCCCAGCATTTT. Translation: CASSRGVNQPQHF.

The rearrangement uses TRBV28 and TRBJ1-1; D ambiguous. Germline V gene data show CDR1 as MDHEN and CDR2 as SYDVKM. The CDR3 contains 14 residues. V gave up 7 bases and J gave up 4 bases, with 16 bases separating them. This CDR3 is CASTLRGEGTEAFF. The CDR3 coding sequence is TGTGCCAGCACCTTGCGGGGAGAGGGCACTGAAGCTTTCTTT.

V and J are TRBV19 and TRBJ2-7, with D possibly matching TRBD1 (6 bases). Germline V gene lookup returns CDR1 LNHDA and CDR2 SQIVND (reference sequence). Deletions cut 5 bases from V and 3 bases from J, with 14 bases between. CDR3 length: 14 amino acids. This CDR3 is CASSGREGGYEQYF. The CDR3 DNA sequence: TGTGCCAGTAGTGGCCGGGAAGGGGGCTACGAGCAGTACTTC.

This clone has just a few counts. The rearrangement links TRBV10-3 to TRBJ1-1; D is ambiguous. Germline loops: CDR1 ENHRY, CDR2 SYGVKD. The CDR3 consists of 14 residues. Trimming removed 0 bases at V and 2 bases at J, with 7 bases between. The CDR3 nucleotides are TGTGCCATCAGTGAGTCGATGACAAACACTGAAGCTTTCTTT. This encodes CAISESMTNTEAFF.

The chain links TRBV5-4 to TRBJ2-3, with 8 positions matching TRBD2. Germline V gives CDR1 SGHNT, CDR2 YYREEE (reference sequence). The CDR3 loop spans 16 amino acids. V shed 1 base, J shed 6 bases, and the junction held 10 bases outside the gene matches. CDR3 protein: CASSLRAGEVADTQYF. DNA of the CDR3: TGTGCCAGCAGCTTGCGAGCGGGAGAGGTAGCCGATACGCAGTATTTT.